The 13 T cell receptor beta chains below were found in one sample sequenced in a study of blood T cells in healthy people across ages. A J-beta primer mix and a sample-barcoded 5' primer were used in a second PCR of roughly 6 to 11 cycles. TCRdb independently ran MiXCR on the 5' RACE reads; one entry per CDR3 protein. The sample lists about 1.8 million distinct CDR3 sequences; about 50% were seen once. The specimen was blood. Receptors originate from a middle-aged woman in good health.

CDR3 in DNA: TGTGCCAGCAGTGGGAACGGAAACTCCTACAATGAGCAGTTCTTC. Its translation: CASSGNGNSYNEQFF. The rearrangement joins TRBV6-1 to TRBJ2-1; D uncertain. V lost 4 bases and J lost 0, with 10 bases in between. The CDR3 is 15 residues long. The V gene's germline CDR1 is MNHNS and CDR2 SASEGT.

The rearrangement uses TRBV20-1 and TRBJ2-3, with 7 bases that match TRBD2. Per the germline V gene, CDR1 is DFQATT and CDR2 is SNEGSKA (reference sequence). The junction had 9 bases not matched to a gene; V was cut back by 1 base and J by 2 bases. This CDR3 is 16 amino acids long. CDR3 region: CSARALGLVVTDTQYF. In nucleotides, the CDR3 is TGCAGTGCTAGAGCCCTAGGACTAGTGGTCACAGATACGCAGTATTTT.

This clonotype was counted a few times. The rearrangement uses TRBV25-1 and TRBJ2-3, with a weak D call TRBD2 (6 bases). This CDR3 spans 14 amino acids. Trimming took off 3 bases at V and 3 bases at J, with 10 bases between the two ends. CDR1 and CDR2 (germline): MGHDK, SYGVNS. CDR3 residues: CASSEVLATDTQYF. The CDR3, as DNA: TGTGCCAGCAGTGAGGTCCTAGCGACAGATACGCAGTATTTT. Filled out from reference TRBV25-1 and TRBJ2-3, the complete variable domain reads EADIYQTPRYLVIGTGKKITLECSQTMGHDKMYWYQQDPGMELHLIHYSYGVNSTEKGDLSSESTVSRIRTEHFPLTLESARPSHTSQYLCASSEVLATDTQYFGPGTRLTVL.

The genes are TRBV20-1 and TRBJ2-7; 10 nucleotides line up with TRBD1. The J segment lost 1 base and the V segment lost 0 bases, leaving 6 bases of the junction unmatched. CDR1 DFQATT and CDR2 SNEGSKA come from the germline V gene (reference sequence). The CDR3 is 16 residues long. The CDR3 bases are TGCAGTGCTAGAGATCTTGGGACAGGGGAATCCTACGAGCAGTACTTC. It encodes CSARDLGTGESYEQYF.

The chain couples TRBV20-1 to TRBJ2-4; D unresolved. This CDR3 contains 16 residues. Germline CDR1 and CDR2: DFQATT and SNEGSKA (reference sequence). The germline V and J ends were trimmed by 5 bases and 5 bases, with 22 bases remaining between them. The CDR3 nucleotides are TGCAGTGCTTCTCCCGGGCCCGACATTTTGGAAAACATTCAGTACTTC. It yields the protein CSASPGPDILENIQYF.

The chain joins TRBV7-2 to TRBJ1-2; D unresolved. Germline values: CDR1 SGHTA, CDR2 FQGNSA. This CDR3 spans 20 amino acids. The ends were cut back, 1 base at V and 3 bases at J, with 27 bases in the middle. This chain's CDR3 is CASSLDFLAALSEGYYGYTF. CDR3 nucleotide sequence: TGTGCCAGCAGCTTAGACTTCTTGGCAGCGCTAAGTGAGGGATACTATGGCTACACCTTC.

The CDR3 is CAIADRPYEQYF. CDR3 DNA sequence: TGTGCCATCGCGGACCGACCCTACGAGCAGTACTTC. The rearrangement uses TRBV28 and TRBJ2-7; D is uncertain. The germline CDR1 and CDR2 sequences are MDHEN and SYDVKM. Trimming cost V 10 bases and J 2 bases, with 12 bases left between them. The CDR3 contains 12 residues.

The chain joins TRBV20-1 to TRBJ2-1; D ambiguous. Trimming stripped 0 bases from V and 3 bases from J, with 9 bases between. Germline V gene data show CDR1 as DFQATT and CDR2 as SNEGSKA (reference sequence). This CDR3 is built from 14 residues. DNA of the CDR3: TGCAGTGCTAGAGATGATGGCAGCTACAATGAGCAGTTCTTC. It is translated as CSARDDGSYNEQFF.

Details on this clonotype: At one end the junction does not follow the germline gene, possibly because of a read error. This rearrangement joins TRBV5-1 to TRBJ2-1; TRBD1 might be the D (6 bases). Germline assignment: CDR1 SGHRS and CDR2 YFSETQ. This CDR3 has 14 amino acids. The CDR3 is CAGSLSPGDNEQFF. The CDR3 nucleotides are TGCGCCGGCAGCTTGTCCCCAGGGGACAATGAGCAGTTCTTC.

This chain uses TRBV6-1 with TRBJ1-5, with 7 positions matching TRBD1. Germline V gene lookup returns CDR1 MNHNS and CDR2 SASEGT. Trimming cost V 5 bases and J 1 base; bases outside gene matches: 11. The CDR3 is 17 residues long. The CDR3 DNA is TGTGCCAGCAGTCGCCGAAGGGACAGAATAAGCAATCAGCCCCAGCATTTT. This gives the protein CASSRRRDRISNQPQHF.

The genes are TRBV7-9 and TRBJ2-7; 7 nucleotides align to TRBD1. The V and J ends lost 0 bases and 3 bases, in that order; junction bases with no gene match: 8. CDR1 SEHNR and CDR2 FQNEAQ come from the germline V gene (reference sequence). The CDR3 extends over 16 amino acids. CDR3 DNA sequence: TGTGCCAGCAGCTTAGCATCAACAGGGGCAAACTACGAGCAGTACTTC. Its translation: CASSLASTGANYEQYF.

This chain links TRBV2 with TRBJ1-1; maybe TRBD1 (5 bases). V was clipped by 6 bases and J by 5 bases, with 7 bases between them. This CDR3 region has 11 residues. Germline V CDR1 and CDR2: SNHLY, FYNNEI. CDR3 coding DNA: TGTGCCAGCAGGGGGGAAACTGAAGCTTTCTTT. It codes for CASRGETEAFF. Looking up the rest from reference TRBV2 and TRBJ1-1 gives the full variable domain: EPEVTQTPSHQVTQMGQEVILRCVPISNHLYFYWYRQILGQKVEFLVSFYNNEISEKSEIFDDQFSVERPDGSNFTLKIRSTKLEDSAMYFCASRGETEAFFGQGTRLTVV.

Comment on this clonotype: Compared with germline, one end of the junction differs, possibly owing to a read error. This chain links TRBV7-9 with TRBJ1-2; weak D call: TRBD1 (6 bases). The CDR3 is made up of 19 amino acids. The germline gives CDR1 SEHNR, CDR2 FQNEAQ (reference sequence). This chain's CDR3 is CAGSLGGSFAGGLGYGYTF. The CDR3, as DNA: TGTGCCGGCAGCTTAGGGGGATCTTTCGCGGGGGGCCTGGGCTATGGCTACACCTTC. Complete variable domain (other parts from reference TRBV7-9 and TRBJ1-2): DTGVSQNPRHKITKRGQNVTFRCDPISEHNRLYWYRQTLGQGPEFLTYFQNEAQLEKSRLLSDRFSAERPKGSFSTLEIQRTEQGDSAMYLCAGSLGGSFAGGLGYGYTFGSGTRLTVV.